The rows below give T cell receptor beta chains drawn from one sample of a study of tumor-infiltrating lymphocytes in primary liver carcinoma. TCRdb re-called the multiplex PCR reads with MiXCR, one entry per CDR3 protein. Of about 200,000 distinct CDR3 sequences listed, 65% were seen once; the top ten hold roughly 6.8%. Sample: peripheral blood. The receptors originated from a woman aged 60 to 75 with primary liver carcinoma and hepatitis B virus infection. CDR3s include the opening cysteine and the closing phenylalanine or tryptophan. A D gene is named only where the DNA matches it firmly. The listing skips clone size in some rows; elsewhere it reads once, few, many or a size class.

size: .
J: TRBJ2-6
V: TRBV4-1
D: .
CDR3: CASSQVTGTDYSGVNILTF
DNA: TGCGCCAGCAGCCAAGTAACCGGGACGGACTACTCTGGGGTCAACATCCTGACCTTC

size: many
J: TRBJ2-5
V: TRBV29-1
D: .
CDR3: CSGISQGGETQYF
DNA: TGCAGCGGTATTTCACAGGGTGGAGAGACCCAGTACTTC

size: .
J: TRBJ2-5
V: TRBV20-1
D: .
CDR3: CSADQGLAQETQYF
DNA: TGCAGTGCGGATCAGGGGCTAGCCCAAGAGACCCAGTACTTC

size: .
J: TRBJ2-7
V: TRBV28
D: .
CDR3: CASSLGSWPTYEQYF
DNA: TGTGCCAGCAGTTTGGGGTCGTGGCCAACCTACGAGCAGTACTTC

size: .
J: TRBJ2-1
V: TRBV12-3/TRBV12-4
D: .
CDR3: CVSSLPALAYNEQFF
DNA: TGTGTCAGCAGTTTACCAGCTCTGGCGTACAATGAGCAGTTCTTC

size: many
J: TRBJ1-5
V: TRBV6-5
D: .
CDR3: CASSYSNSRQPQHF
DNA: TGTGCCAGCAGTTACTCGAATTCGAGGCAGCCCCAGCATTTT

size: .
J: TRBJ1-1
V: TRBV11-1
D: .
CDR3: CAGSPREKGMNTEAFF
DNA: TGTGCCGGCAGCCCCAGGGAGAAGGGTATGAACACTGAAGCTTTCTTT

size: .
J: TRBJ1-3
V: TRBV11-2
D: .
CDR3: CAISLRPGNTIYF
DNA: TGTGCCATCAGCTTAAGGCCTGGAAACACCATATATTTT

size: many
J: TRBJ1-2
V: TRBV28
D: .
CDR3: CASSFGGINGYTF
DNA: TGTGCCAGCAGTTTTGGAGGAATTAATGGCTACACCTTC

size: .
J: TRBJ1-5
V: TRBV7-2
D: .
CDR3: CASSMDGGNQPQHF
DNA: TGTGCCAGCAGCATGGACGGGGGCAATCAGCCCCAGCATTTT

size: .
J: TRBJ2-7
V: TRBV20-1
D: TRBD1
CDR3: CSAPRQGVYEQYF
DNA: TGCAGTGCCCCTCGACAGGGGGTTTACGAGCAGTACTTC

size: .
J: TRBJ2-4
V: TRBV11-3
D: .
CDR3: CAGSLVGRGNPKNIQYF
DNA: .

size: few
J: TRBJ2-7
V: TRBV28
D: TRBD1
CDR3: CASSSPTGPVSYEQYF
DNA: TGTGCCAGCAGTTCCCCGACAGGGCCTGTCTCCTACGAGCAGTACTTC